A selection of T cell receptor beta chains follows, all from one sample in a study of beta chain features in type 1 diabetes. Here immunoSEQ multiplex PCR was the method, and the copy in TCRdb shows in-frame clones only, minus some. The profile shows approximately 730,000 clones, around an eighth of them singletons. Sequencing was performed on naive CD4+ T cells from blood. Receptors were obtained from a man between 18 and 35 years old with type 1 diabetes. The CDR3 runs from the conserved cysteine through the conserved F or W. The D gene is left open where the match is weak. Expanded clones are given a class, and other clones once, few, many or no size at all.

-,TRBJ2-1,TRBD2,TRBV2,TGTGCCAGCAGGGAGACTAGCGGGGGACCCCTCGGGCAGTTCTTC,CASRETSGGPLGQFF
few,TRBJ2-7,-,TRBV4-1,TGCGCCAGCAGCCAAGATCAGGGAGCGTATATTAGCTACGAGCAGTACTTC,CASSQDQGAYISYEQYF
-,TRBJ2-5,TRBD2,TRBV7-2,TGTGCCAGCAGCTTTGGTAGCGGGGAGGAGACCCAGTACTTC,CASSFGSGEETQYF
few,TRBJ2-1,-,TRBV30,TGTGCCACAAACCGGCAGTCTGACTACCCCTCCTACAATGAGCAGTTCTTC,CATNRQSDYPSYNEQFF
few,TRBJ2-3,-,TRBV2,TGTGCCAGCACTGAGGACTACACAGATACGCAGTATTTT,CASTEDYTDTQYF
few,TRBJ1-2,TRBD1,TRBV6-1,TGTGCCAGCAGTCACACGACAGGGACTAGGGGCTACACCTTC,CASSHTTGTRGYTF
-,TRBJ1-3,-,TRBV29-1,TGCAGCGTTGAATTGGCAGGGTCTGGAAACACCATATATTTT,CSVELAGSGNTIYF
few,TRBJ2-1,-,TRBV11-2,TGTGCCAGCAGCTGGCCCGGACAGTATGAGCAGTTCTTC,CASSWPGQYEQFF
-,TRBJ2-5,-,TRBV4-1,TGCGCCAGCAGCCAGGGGGGACTCGGGGAGACCCAGTACTTC,CASSQGGLGETQYF
few,TRBJ2-6,-,TRBV7-2,TGTGCCAGCAGCCCCGGCCTCCCTGGGGCCAACGTCCTGACTTTC,CASSPGLPGANVLTF
-,TRBJ2-7,TRBD2,TRBV5-1,TGCGCCAGCAGCTCCCCAACAGCGGGGGACGAGCAGTACTTC,CASSSPTAGDEQYF
-,TRBJ2-2,TRBD1,TRBV4-1,TGCGCCAGCAGCTCCCCGGACAGGGGCGTCACCGGGGAGCTGTTTTTT,CASSSPDRGVTGELFF
-,TRBJ2-2,TRBD2,TRBV12-5,TGTGCTAGTACTAGCGGGGGGGCCGCGTGGAGCACCGGGGAGCTGTTTTTT,CASTSGGAAWSTGELFF
-,TRBJ1-2,-,TRBV4-2,TGTGCCAGCAGCCAAGATAACAGGGAGCCCTATGGCTACACCTTC,CASSQDNREPYGYTF
few,TRBJ1-5,-,TRBV2,TGTGCCAGCGAACAGAGGGGCCTATATCAGCCCCAGCATTTT,CASEQRGLYQPQHF